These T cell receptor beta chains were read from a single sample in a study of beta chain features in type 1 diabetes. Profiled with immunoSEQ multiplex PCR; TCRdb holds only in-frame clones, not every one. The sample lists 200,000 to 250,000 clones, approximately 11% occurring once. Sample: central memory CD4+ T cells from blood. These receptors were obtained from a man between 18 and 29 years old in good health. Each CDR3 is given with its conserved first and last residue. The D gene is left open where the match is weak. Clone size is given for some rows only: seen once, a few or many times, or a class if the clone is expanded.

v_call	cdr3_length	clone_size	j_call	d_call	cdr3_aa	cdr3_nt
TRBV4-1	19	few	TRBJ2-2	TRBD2	CASSQALAGGPKMTGELFF	TGCGCCAGCAGCCAAGCCCTAGCGGGAGGGCCGAAGATGACCGGGGAGCTGTTTTTT
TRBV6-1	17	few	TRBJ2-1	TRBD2	CASSEYIRTSGNNEQFF	TGTGCCAGCAGTGAATATATAAGGACTAGCGGGAACAATGAGCAGTTCTTC
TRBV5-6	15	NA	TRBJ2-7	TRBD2	CASSSYSSGSYEQYF	TGTGCCAGCAGCTCCTATTCTAGCGGGAGCTACGAGCAGTACTTC
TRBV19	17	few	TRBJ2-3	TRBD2	CASSYSGGRTRTDTQYF	TGTGCCAGTAGTTACTCCGGCGGGAGGACCCGCACAGATACGCAGTATTTT
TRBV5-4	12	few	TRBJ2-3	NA	CASSLVTDTQYF	TGTGCCAGCAGCTTGGTTACAGATACGCAGTATTTT
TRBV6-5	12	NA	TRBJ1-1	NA	CASSYSPGGAFF	TGTGCCAGCAGTTACTCCCCAGGTGGTGCTTTCTTT
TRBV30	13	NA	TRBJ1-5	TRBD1	CAWRGQGVQPQHF	TGTGCCTGGAGAGGACAGGGGGTTCAGCCCCAGCATTTT
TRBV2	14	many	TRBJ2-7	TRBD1	CASSEWDRQYEQYF	TGTGCCAGCAGTGAATGGGACAGGCAATACGAGCAGTACTTC
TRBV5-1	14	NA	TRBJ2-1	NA	CASSLEGRVNEQFF	TGCGCCAGCAGCTTGGAGGGCCGGGTCAATGAGCAGTTCTTC
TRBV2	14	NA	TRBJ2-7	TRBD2	CASSDLAEVWEQYF	TGTGCCAGCAGTGATCTAGCGGAGGTGTGGGAGCAGTACTTC
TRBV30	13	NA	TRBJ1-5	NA	CAWSLETDQPQHF	TGTGCCTGGAGTCTGGAGACGGATCAGCCCCAGCATTTT
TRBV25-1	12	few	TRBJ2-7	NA	CASRATGWEQYF	TGTGCCAGCAGGGCCACAGGGTGGGAGCAGTACTTC
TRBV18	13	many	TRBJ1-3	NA	CASSPPVGDTIYF	TGTGCCAGCTCACCACCGGTGGGGGACACCATATATTTT
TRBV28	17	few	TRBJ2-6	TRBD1	CASSPQTGGSGANVLTF	TGTGCCAGCAGTCCGCAAACAGGGGGCTCTGGGGCCAACGTCCTGACTTTC
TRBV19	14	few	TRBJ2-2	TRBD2	CASSYSGSAGELFF	TGTGCCAGTAGCTATAGCGGGAGTGCCGGGGAGCTGTTTTTT
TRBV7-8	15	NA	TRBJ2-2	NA	CASSMWGSNTGELFF	TGTGCCAGCAGTATGTGGGGGTCCAACACCGGGGAGCTGTTTTTT
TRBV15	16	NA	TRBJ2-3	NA	CATSRDFRERTDTQYF	TGTGCCACCAGCAGAGATTTCCGGGAGCGGACAGATACGCAGTATTTT
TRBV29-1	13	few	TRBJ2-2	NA	CSVDRGDTGELFF	TGCAGCGTTGACAGGGGAGACACCGGGGAGCTGTTTTTT
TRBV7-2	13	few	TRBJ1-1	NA	CASSQRQNTEAFF	TGTGCCAGCAGCCAAAGACAGAACACTGAAGCTTTCTTT
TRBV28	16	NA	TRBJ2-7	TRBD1	CASSLIPDRGTYEQYF	TGTGCCAGCAGTTTAATCCCGGACAGGGGGACCTACGAGCAGTACTTC
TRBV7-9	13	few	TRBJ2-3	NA	CASSPGQPDTQYF	TGTGCCAGCAGCCCAGGACAGCCAGATACGCAGTATTTT
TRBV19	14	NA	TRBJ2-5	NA	CASSTAGTYVTQYF	TGTGCCAGTAGTACCGCCGGGACATACGTGACCCAGTACTTC
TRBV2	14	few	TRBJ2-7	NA	CASSAEGSDSEQYF	TGTGCCAGCAGTGCAGAAGGGTCAGACTCCGAGCAGTACTTC
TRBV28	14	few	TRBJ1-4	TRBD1	CASSLRQGDEKLFF	TGTGCCAGCAGCCTGAGACAGGGAGATGAAAAACTGTTTTTT
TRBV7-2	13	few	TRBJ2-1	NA	CAGGSYSRNEQFF	TGTGCCGGGGGCTCCTACTCCAGGAATGAGCAGTTCTTC
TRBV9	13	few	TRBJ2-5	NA	CASSVGHQETQYF	TGTGCCAGCAGCGTAGGCCATCAAGAGACCCAGTACTTC
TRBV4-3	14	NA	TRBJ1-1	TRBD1	CASSHGTGGPEAFF	TGCGCCAGCAGCCATGGAACAGGGGGCCCTGAAGCTTTCTTT
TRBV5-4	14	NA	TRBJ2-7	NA	CASSLAGVDYEQYF	TGTGCCAGCAGCTTGGCGGGAGTGGACTACGAGCAGTACTTC
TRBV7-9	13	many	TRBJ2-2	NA	CATLVANTGELFF	TGTGCCACCCTGGTCGCGAACACCGGGGAGCTGTTTTTT
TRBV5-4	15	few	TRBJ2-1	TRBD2	CASSPSGRKTGEQFF	TGTGCCAGCAGCCCTAGCGGGAGAAAGACTGGTGAGCAGTTCTTC
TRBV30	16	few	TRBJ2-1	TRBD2	CAWSRLAGGDYNEQFF	TGTGCCTGGAGCCGACTAGCGGGAGGGGATTACAATGAGCAGTTCTTC
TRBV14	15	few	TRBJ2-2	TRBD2	CASSPLGLATWALFF	TGTGCCAGCAGCCCACTGGGACTAGCAACATGGGCGCTGTTTTTT
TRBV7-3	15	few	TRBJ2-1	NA	CASSLTVNSYNEQFF	TGTGCCAGCAGCTTAACGGTTAATTCCTACAATGAGCAGTTCTTC
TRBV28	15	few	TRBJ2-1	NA	CASSYPGSSYNEQFF	TGTGCCAGCAGTTATCCGGGTTCCTCCTACAATGAGCAGTTCTTC
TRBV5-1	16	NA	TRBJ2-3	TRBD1	CASSTLTGGATDTQYF	TGCGCCAGCAGCACCCTGACAGGGGGCGCGACAGATACGCAGTATTTT
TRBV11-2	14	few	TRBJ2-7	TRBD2	CASSLRTSGAEQYF	TGTGCCAGCAGCTTACGGACTAGCGGGGCCGAGCAGTACTTC
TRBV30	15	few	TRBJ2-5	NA	CAWSVRGSRPETQYF	TGTGCCTGGAGTGTAAGGGGGTCGAGGCCAGAGACCCAGTACTTC
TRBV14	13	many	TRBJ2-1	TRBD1	CASRGQGLGEQFF	TGTGCCAGCAGGGGACAGGGATTGGGTGAGCAGTTCTTC
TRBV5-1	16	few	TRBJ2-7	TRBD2	CASSLGGTNVIYEQYF	TGCGCCAGCAGCTTGGGCGGGACTAATGTTATCTACGAGCAGTACTTC
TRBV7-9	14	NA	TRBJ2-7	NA	CASSLRAQAYEQYF	TGTGCCAGCAGCCTCCGGGCCCAGGCTTACGAGCAGTACTTC
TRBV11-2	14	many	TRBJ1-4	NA	CASSLRDRNEKLFF	TGTGCCAGCAGCCTCCGAGACAGGAATGAAAAACTGTTTTTT
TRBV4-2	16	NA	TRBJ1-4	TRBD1	CASSQERAGGPEKLFF	TGTGCCAGCAGCCAAGAGAGGGCAGGGGGACCTGAAAAACTGTTTTTT
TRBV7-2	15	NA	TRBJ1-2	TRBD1	CASSPRDRANYGYTF	TGTGCCAGCAGCCCCCGGGACAGGGCTAACTATGGCTACACCTTC
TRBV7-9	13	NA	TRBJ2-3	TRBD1	CASSQRDRDTQYF	TGTGCCAGCAGCCAACGGGACAGGGATACGCAGTATTTT
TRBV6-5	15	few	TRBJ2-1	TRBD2	CASSRGLAEVDEQFF	TGTGCCAGCAGTCGCGGACTAGCGGAGGTCGATGAGCAGTTCTTC
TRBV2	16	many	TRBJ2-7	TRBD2	CASSDSRLANTYEQYF	TGTGCCAGCAGTGACAGCCGACTAGCGAATACCTACGAGCAGTACTTC
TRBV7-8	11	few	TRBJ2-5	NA	CASSGRETQYF	TGTGCCAGCTCGGGGCGGGAGACCCAGTACTTC
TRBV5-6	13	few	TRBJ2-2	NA	CATTRGDTGELFF	TGTGCCACCACACGAGGAGACACCGGGGAGCTGTTTTTT
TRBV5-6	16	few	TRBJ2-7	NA	CASSLWTGGRRPLQYF	TGTGCCAGCAGCTTATGGACGGGTGGTAGACGGCCGTTGCAGTACTTC